This passage covers 8 T cell receptor beta chains from one sample sequenced in a study of blood T cell repertoires in COVID-19. Sequencing was performed with immunoSEQ multiplex PCR; in TCRdb, only in-frame clones are kept and a portion is missing. The repertoire has roughly 26,000 clones, approximately 92% of them found once; the top ten carry 2.5% to 3%. The sequenced material came from peripheral blood. Receptors were obtained from a human donor in a cohort sampled during active COVID-19.

This rearrangement joins TRBV7-6 to TRBJ2-7; D possibly corresponds to TRBD2 (5 bases). Trimming removed 1 base at V and 4 bases at J, with 14 bases between. Per the germline V gene, CDR1 is SGHVS and CDR2 is FNYEAQ. CDR3 size: 15 residues. The CDR3 region has the DNA TGTGCCAGCAGCTTAGACGACGGCCGGGGTTACGAGCAGTACTTC. Translating gives CASSLDDGRGYEQYF.

V and J are TRBV4-2 and TRBJ2-7; 13 bases line up with TRBD2. CDR3 length: 17 amino acids. The germline V gene has CDR1 LGHNA and CDR2 YNFKEQ. Trimming at V came to 0 bases and at J to 3 bases, leaving 5 bases not matched to a gene. The CDR3 spells CASSQELAGGPHYEQYF. The CDR3 DNA reads as TGTGCCAGCAGCCAAGAACTAGCGGGGGGGCCCCACTACGAGCAGTACTTC.

This chain links TRBV2 with TRBJ2-3, with D maybe TRBD1 (5 bases). Per germline, CDR1 SNHLY and CDR2 FYNNEI. The V end was cut by 3 bases, the J end by 5 bases, with 9 bases between. This CDR3 has 13 amino acids. CDR3 bases: TGTGCCAGCAGTGATTTAAGGGGAGATACGCAGTATTTT. It specifies CASSDLRGDTQYF.

This clone turned up a few times. This chain joins TRBV5-1 and TRBJ1-3; D ambiguous. CDR3 length equals 15 residues. V lost 1 base, J lost 0 bases, and 8 bases lay in between. Looked up from germline, CDR1 is SGHRS and CDR2 is YFSETQ. The CDR3 is CASSLTSSSGNTIYF. The CDR3 DNA reads as TGCGCCAGCAGCTTGACTTCGAGCTCTGGAAACACCATATATTTT. Based on the CDR3 plus reference TRBV5-1 and TRBJ1-3, the full variable domain is KAGVTQTPRYLIKTRGQQVTLSCSPISGHRSVSWYQQTPGQGLQFLFEYFSETQRNKGNFPGRFSGRQFSNSRSEMNVSTLELGDSALYLCASSLTSSSGNTIYFGEGSWLTVV.

The chain is built from TRBV6-5 and TRBJ2-3, with 8 bases fitting TRBD2. There are 15 residues in the CDR3. J lost 2 bases, V lost 2 bases, and 3 bases had no gene match. Germline V lookup: CDR1 MNHEY, CDR2 SVGAGI. Here the CDR3 reads CASSYAGLDTDTQYF. The CDR3 DNA reads as TGTGCCAGCAGTTACGCGGGACTAGACACAGATACGCAGTATTTT.

For this clone: This sample includes further DNA sequences coding for the same CDR3. The chain links TRBV29-1 to TRBJ1-5; TRBD1 agrees at 8 bases. CDR3 length equals 13 residues. Per germline, CDR1 SQVTM and CDR2 ANQGSEA. V dropped 7 bases and J dropped 3; count of bases not matched to a gene: 5. CDR3 amino acids: CSASTGVNQPQHF. The CDR3 DNA is TGCAGCGCCTCGACAGGGGTCAATCAGCCCCAGCATTTT.

The gene calls are TRBV7-3 and TRBJ2-1; TRBD2 matches 10 bases. V dropped 5 bases and J dropped 4; count of bases not matched to a gene: 8. Germline V gene sequence: CDR1 SGHTA, CDR2 FQGTGA. The CDR3 has 16 residues. Written as DNA, the CDR3 is TGTGCCAGCAGCCCGACGGGACTAGCGACTTACAATGAGCAGTTCTTC. It is translated as CASSPTGLATYNEQFF. Full variable domain (rest looked up from reference TRBV7-3 and TRBJ2-1): GAGVSQTPSNKVTEKGKYVELRCDPISGHTALYWYRQSLGQGPEFLIYFQGTGAADDSGLPNDRFFAVRPEGSVSTLKIQRTERGDSAVYLCASSPTGLATYNEQFFGPGTRLTVL.

CDR3 in amino acids: CASSLQGVDKNIQYF. The CDR3 coding sequence is TGTGCCAGCAGCTTACAGGGGGTAGACAAAAACATTCAGTACTTC. The gene calls are TRBV7-9 and TRBJ2-4; 7 positions agree with TRBD1. CDR1 is SEHNR and CDR2 is FQNEAQ in the germline V gene (reference sequence). After removal of 2 bases from V and 3 bases from J, the junction contained 4 bases not matched to a gene. The CDR3 length is 15 residues.